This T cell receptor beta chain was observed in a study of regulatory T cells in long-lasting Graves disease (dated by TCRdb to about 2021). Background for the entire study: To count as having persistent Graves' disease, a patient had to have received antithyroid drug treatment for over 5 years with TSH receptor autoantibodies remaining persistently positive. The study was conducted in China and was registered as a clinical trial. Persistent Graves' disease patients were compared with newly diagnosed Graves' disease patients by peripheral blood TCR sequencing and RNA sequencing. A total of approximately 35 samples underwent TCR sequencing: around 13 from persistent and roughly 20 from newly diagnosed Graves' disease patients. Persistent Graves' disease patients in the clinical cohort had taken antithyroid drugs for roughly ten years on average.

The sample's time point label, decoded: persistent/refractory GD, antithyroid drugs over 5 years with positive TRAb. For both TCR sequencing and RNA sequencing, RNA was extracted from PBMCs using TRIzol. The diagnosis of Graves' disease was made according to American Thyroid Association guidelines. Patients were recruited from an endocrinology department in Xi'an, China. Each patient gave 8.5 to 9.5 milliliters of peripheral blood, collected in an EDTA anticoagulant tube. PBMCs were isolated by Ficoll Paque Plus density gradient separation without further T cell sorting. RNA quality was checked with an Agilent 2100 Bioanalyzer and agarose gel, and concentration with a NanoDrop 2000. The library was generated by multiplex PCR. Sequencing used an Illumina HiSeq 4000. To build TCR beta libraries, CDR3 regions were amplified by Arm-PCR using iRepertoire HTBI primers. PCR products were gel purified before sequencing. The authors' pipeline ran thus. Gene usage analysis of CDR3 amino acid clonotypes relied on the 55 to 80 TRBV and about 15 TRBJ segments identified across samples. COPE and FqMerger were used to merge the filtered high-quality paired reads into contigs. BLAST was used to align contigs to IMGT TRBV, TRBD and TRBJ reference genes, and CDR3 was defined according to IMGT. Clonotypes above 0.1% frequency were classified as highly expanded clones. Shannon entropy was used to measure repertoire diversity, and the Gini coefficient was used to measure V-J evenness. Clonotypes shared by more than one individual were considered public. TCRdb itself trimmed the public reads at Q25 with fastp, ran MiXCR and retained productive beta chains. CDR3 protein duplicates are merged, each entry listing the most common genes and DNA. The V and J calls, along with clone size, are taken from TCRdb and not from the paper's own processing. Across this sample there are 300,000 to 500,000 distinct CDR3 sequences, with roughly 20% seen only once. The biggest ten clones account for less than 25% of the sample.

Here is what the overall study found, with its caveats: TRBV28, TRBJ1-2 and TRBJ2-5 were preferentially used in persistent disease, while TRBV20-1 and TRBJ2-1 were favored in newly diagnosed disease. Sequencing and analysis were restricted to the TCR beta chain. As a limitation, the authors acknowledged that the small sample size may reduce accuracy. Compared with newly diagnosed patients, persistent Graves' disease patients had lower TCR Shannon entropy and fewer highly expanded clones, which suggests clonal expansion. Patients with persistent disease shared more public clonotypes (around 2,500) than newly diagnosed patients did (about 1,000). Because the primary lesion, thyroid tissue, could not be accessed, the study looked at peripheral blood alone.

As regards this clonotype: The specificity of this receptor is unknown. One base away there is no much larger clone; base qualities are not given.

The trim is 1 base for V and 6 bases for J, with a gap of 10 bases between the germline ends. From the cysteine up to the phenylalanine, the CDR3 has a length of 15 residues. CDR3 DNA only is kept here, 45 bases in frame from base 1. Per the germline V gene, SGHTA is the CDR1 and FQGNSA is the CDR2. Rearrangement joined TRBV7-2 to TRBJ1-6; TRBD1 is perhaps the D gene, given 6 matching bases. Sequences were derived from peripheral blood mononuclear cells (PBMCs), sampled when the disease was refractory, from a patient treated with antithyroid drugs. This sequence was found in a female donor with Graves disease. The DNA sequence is TGTGCCAGCAGCTTAGATGGACAGTCTAATTCACCCCTCCACTTT. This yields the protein CASSLDGQSNSPLHF. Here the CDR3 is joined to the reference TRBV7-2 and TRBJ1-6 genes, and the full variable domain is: GAGVSQSPSNKVTEKGKDVELRCDPISGHTALYWYRQSLGQGLEFLIYFQGNSAPDKSGLPSDRFSAERTGGSVSTLTIQRTQQEDSAVYLCASSLDGQSNSPLHFGNGTRLTVT.